These 19 T cell receptor beta chains were sequenced from one sample in a study of a mutant IDH1 vaccine in newly diagnosed glioma. Time point here: week 23, last vaccination. A 20-mer mutant IDH1 peptide at 300 ug was injected subcutaneously with topical imiquimod. Using immunoSEQ multiplex PCR, the repertoire was profiled, and TCRdb retains in-frame clones only, with some absent. The sample includes 77,000 or so clones, 75% to 90% of them seen just once. These receptors lack a known antigen. The sequencing here drew on PBMCs, taken from a glioma patient whose treatment included an IDH1 peptide vaccine. Receptor source: a woman aged 45-65 years with glioma.

This clone was detected a few times. The genes are TRBV28 and TRBJ2-7, with D perhaps given as TRBD1 or TRBD2 (5 bases each). This CDR3 spans 15 amino acids. Germline values: CDR1 MDHEN, CDR2 SYDVKM. V was clipped by 8 bases and J by 5 bases, with 22 bases between them. As DNA, the CDR3 is TGTGCCAGCGGCCCCGGGACCTCGGAAGGCCACGAGCAGTACTTC. Translating gives CASGPGTSEGHEQYF.

The V and J genes are TRBV4-1 and TRBJ1-4; 10 bases fit TRBD1. V lost 5 bases to trimming and J lost 8 bases; unmatched junction nucleotides: 8. CDR1 MGHRA and CDR2 YSYEKL come from the germline V gene. The CDR3 is 15 residues long. Here the CDR3 DNA reads TGCGCCAGCAGCTCTCTTGGGACAGGGGACGAAAAACTGTTTTTT. Encoded protein: CASSSLGTGDEKLFF.

V gene TRBV9 combines with J gene TRBJ1-4; no clear D gene. Germline lookup yields CDR1 SGDLS and CDR2 YYNGEE. Trimming took off 3 bases at V and 0 bases at J, with 15 bases between the two ends. This CDR3 spans 17 amino acids. This CDR3 reads CASSGNLGYATNEKLFF. In DNA, the CDR3 is TGTGCCAGCAGCGGAAATTTGGGCTATGCAACTAATGAAAAACTGTTTTTT.

This clone turned up a few times. This chain connects TRBV6-5 to TRBJ2-7; D is possibly TRBD2 (5 bases). The germline V gene has CDR1 MNHEY and CDR2 SVGAGI. V gave up 2 bases and J gave up 7 bases, with 12 bases separating them. The CDR3 length is 13 residues. The CDR3 is CASSYDFWREQYF. The CDR3 nucleotides are TGTGCCAGCAGTTACGACTTCTGGAGGGAGCAGTACTTC.

The chain links TRBV9 to TRBJ2-1; 14 bases line up with TRBD2. The CDR3 runs 15 residues. V shed 3 bases, J shed 9 bases, and the junction held 5 bases outside the gene matches. Germline loops: CDR1 SGDLS, CDR2 YYNGEE. The CDR3, as DNA: TGTGCCAGCAGCGCCGGGACTAGCGGGAGCGGTGAGCAGTTCTTC. It encodes CASSAGTSGSGEQFF.

The chain carries TRBV11-2 and TRBJ2-5, with 8 bases that match TRBD2. The V segment lost 5 bases and the J segment 4 bases; nucleotides outside the gene matches: 9. Germline values: CDR1 SGHAT, CDR2 FQNNGV. The CDR3 consists of 15 residues. CDR3 in amino acids: CASSEQREQRETQYF. The CDR3 DNA is TGTGCCAGCAGCGAACAGCGGGAGCAGCGAGAGACCCAGTACTTC.

V gene TRBV2 combines with J gene TRBJ1-5; D gene uncertain. CDR3 length equals 14 residues. V was pared by 10 bases and J by 1 base, with 14 bases between. The germline CDR1 and CDR2 sequences are SNHLY and FYNNEI. The CDR3 loop reads CATGPDLSNQPQHF. The DNA for the CDR3 is TGTGCCACGGGTCCGGACCTAAGCAATCAGCCCCAGCATTTT.

This chain joins TRBV7-2 and TRBJ2-5; 11 bases align to TRBD2. The V segment lost 5 bases and the J segment 5 bases; nucleotides outside the gene matches: 7. From germline, CDR1 is SGHTA and CDR2 FQGNSA. The CDR3 is 15 residues long. In nucleotides, the CDR3 is TGTGCCAGCAGCCCCTCTCTAGCGGGGGGCGAGACCCAGTACTTC. Encoded protein: CASSPSLAGGETQYF.

This clone was counted a single time. The genes are TRBV5-1 and TRBJ2-7; a possible D gene is TRBD2 (6 bases). The CDR3 has 13 amino acids. With 6 bases removed from V and 1 base from J, the gap between germline ends came to 11 bases. The germline V gene has CDR1 SGHRS and CDR2 YFSETQ. In DNA, the CDR3 is TGCGCCAGCACCGCCGGGGGTTCCTACGAGCAGTACTTC. Translating it yields CASTAGGSYEQYF.

The V gene is TRBV4-2, the J gene TRBJ2-3, with 9 bases identical to TRBD2. CDR3 length equals 17 residues. Trimming cost V 1 base and J 1 base; bases outside gene matches: 6. From germline, CDR1 is LGHNA and CDR2 YNFKEQ. The CDR3 reads CASSQVRASGGTDTQYF. The DNA of the CDR3 is TGTGCCAGCAGCCAAGTCCGTGCTAGCGGGGGCACAGATACGCAGTATTTT.

This chain uses TRBV4-1 with TRBJ2-5, with 8 positions matching TRBD2. J was trimmed by 5 bases and V by 5 bases; bases with no gene match: 10. Germline CDR1 and CDR2: MGHRA and YSYEKL. The CDR3 has 15 residues. CDR3 nucleotide sequence: TGCGCCAGCAGCGAACGGTCACTAGCGGAGGAGACCCAGTACTTC. This encodes CASSERSLAEETQYF.

V is TRBV5-8 and J is TRBJ2-3; D may be TRBD2 (6 bases). The germline gives CDR1 SGHTS, CDR2 YDEGEE. CDR3 size: 14 residues. Trimming shortened V by 4 bases and J by 4 bases, and 13 bases separated the two germline ends. CDR3 in amino acids: CASSGGGSADTQYF. The DNA for the CDR3 is TGTGCCAGCAGCGGCGGAGGGTCCGCAGATACGCAGTATTTT. The variable domain in full, with the rest retrieved from reference TRBV5-8 and TRBJ2-3, is EAGVTQSPTHLIKTRGQQATLRCSPISGHTSVYWYQQALGLGLQFLLWYDEGEERNRGNFPPRFSGRQFPNYSSELNVNALELEDSALYLCASSGGGSADTQYFGPGTRLTVL.

This sequence joins TRBV10-3 and TRBJ2-1, with 7 positions matching TRBD2. Germline loops: CDR1 ENHRY, CDR2 SYGVKD. The V segment lost 7 bases and the J segment 4 bases; nucleotides outside the gene matches: 13. The length of the CDR3 is 16 residues. The CDR3 loop reads CAIKIAGGDLYNEQFF. The CDR3 DNA follows: TGTGCCATCAAAATAGCGGGCGGGGACCTTTACAATGAGCAGTTCTTC.

The rearrangement links TRBV29-1 to TRBJ2-3; 9 bases line up with TRBD2. V dropped 6 bases and J dropped 4; count of bases not matched to a gene: 14. This CDR3 is built from 16 residues. CDR1 SQVTM and CDR2 ANQGSEA come from the germline V gene. In nucleotides, the CDR3 is TGCAGCGTCTATCCAACTGGTAGCGGGAGCTCAGATACGCAGTATTTT. Protein: CSVYPTGSGSSDTQYF.

There are a few counts of this clone. V is TRBV28 and J is TRBJ1-5; 10 positions match TRBD1. CDR3 length: 17 residues. V shed 6 bases and J 2 bases; nucleotides not matched to a gene: 10. The V gene's germline CDR1 is MDHEN and CDR2 SYDVKM. CDR3 residues: CASSRFSGTGGNQPQHF. CDR3 sequence (DNA): TGTGCCAGCAGCCGTTTTTCCGGGACAGGGGGCAATCAGCCCCAGCATTTT.

V is TRBV10-3 and J is TRBJ1-2, with a weak D call TRBD1 (5 bases). V dropped 3 bases and J dropped 6 bases, with 14 bases sitting between them. This CDR3 has 14 amino acids. CDR1 is ENHRY, CDR2 SYGVKD, per germline. The DNA of the CDR3 is TGTGCCATCAGTGAAGGGTCAGGGTATGATGGCTACACCTTC. Its translation: CAISEGSGYDGYTF.

This chain connects TRBV5-5 to TRBJ1-4, with unresolved D. This CDR3 region has 12 residues. Trimming removed 6 bases at V and 7 bases at J, with 10 bases between. Germline V CDR1 and CDR2: SGHKS, YYEKEE (reference sequence). The CDR3 loop is CASTLRAEKLFF. For the CDR3, the DNA is TGTGCCAGCACCCTTCGAGCTGAAAAACTGTTTTTT.

J is TRBJ2-7 and V is TRBV9; TRBD2 matches 12 bases. The CDR3 length is 15 residues. V shed 2 bases and J 2 bases; nucleotides not matched to a gene: 2. Germline loops: CDR1 SGDLS, CDR2 YYNGEE. The CDR3 DNA sequence: TGTGCCAGCAGCGTCGCTAGCGGGAGGGCCTACGAGCAGTACTTC. Translating it yields CASSVASGRAYEQYF. Full variable domain (outside the CDR3, taken from reference TRBV9 and TRBJ2-7): DSGVTQTPKHLITATGQRVTLRCSPRSGDLSVYWYQQSLDQGLQFLIQYYNGEERAKGNILERFSAQQFPDLHSELNLSSLELGDSALYFCASSVASGRAYEQYFGPGTRLTVT.

This sequence joins TRBV5-1 and TRBJ2-5, with a tentative D call TRBD2 (5 bases). Trimming cost V 2 bases and J 3 bases, with 11 bases left between them. CDR1 and CDR2 (germline): SGHRS, YFSETQ. This CDR3 is built from 14 residues. As DNA, the CDR3 is TGCGCCAGCAGCTTTCGGGCAGCGGAAGAGACCCAGTACTTC. This codes for CASSFRAAEETQYF.